This record concerns one T cell receptor beta chain sequence. Its antigen is unknown. No base quality information exists; no much larger clone differs at one position. Participants in the prospective study were enrolled through a virtual design, were aged about 18 to 100 years, and lived in 20 to 30 United States geographic areas. To assign participants to cohorts, the prospective study relied on clinical history that participants themselves reported in a screening survey and a study questionnaire. ImmuneRACE Cohort 3 recovered participants were defined by two consecutive negative NP/OP PCR tests, healthcare professional clearance, or symptom resolution. Mobile phlebotomists in the prospective study collected whole blood, serum and a nasopharyngeal or oropharyngeal swab from every participant. Over a roughly two-month period, participants in the prospective study had the option of providing additional blood draws and questionnaires. Blood samples from the prospective study were shipped frozen or at room temperature prior to DNA extraction.

TCRbeta CDR3 regions were amplified from genomic DNA by means of the immunoSEQ Assay, a bias-controlled multiplex PCR. As for how the authors treated the data: The number of nucleated cells in each sample was estimated from the amplification of reference gene primers within the assay. Sequence reads were collapsed and filtered to measure the absolute abundance of every unique TCRbeta CDR3 rearrangement. Productive Simpson clonality was computed per sample as the square root of Simpson's diversity index over productive rearrangements. The clones in this table, taken by TCRdb from immuneACCESS, are in-frame only. Not every clone is retained; where verified, under half of the shortfall comes from an unresolved V gene, and the cause of the rest is unknown. That table is the source of V, J and clone size, and D and trimming were worked out from the DNA. The sample table holds around 300,000 clones, of which over 75% were seen once. Clones ranked in the top ten supply 0.75% to 1% of the sample.

The sample originates from a study of blood T cell repertoires in COVID-19 (dated by TCRdb to 2018 to 2021). Looking at the study overall: Samples from collaborators originated in the United States, Italy and Spain and spanned both the acute and convalescent phases of COVID-19. The repertoires were released in a freely available public database meant as a resource for research on the immune response to SARS-CoV-2. The sample metadata nearly always contained a de-identified subject ID, COVID-19 status, age in years and sex. The dataset comprised deeply sampled blood TCRbeta repertoires from subjects exposed to, actively infected with, or recovered from COVID-19. The samples were drawn from the first 160 participants of the ongoing ImmuneRACE study and from over 950 subjects provided by 6 global collaborators. The material from the prospective study consisted of cDNA or gDNA derived from T cells, B-cell-depleted T cells, or PBMCs. Where HLA class I and class II types were available, the types were taken from metadata supplied by the sample provider, not from assay-based typing. General conclusions and limits of the study: Clinical and demographic metadata were provided uncurated, with the amount varying by source and participant.

The germline V gene supplies CDR1 MGHDK and CDR2 SYGVNS. Counted from cysteine to phenylalanine, this CDR3 has 15 amino acids. The only DNA kept is the CDR3, 45 bases in frame from the first base. Trimming takes 3 bases from V and 4 bases from J, and the germline ends sit 13 bases apart. The sequence was obtained from a woman in her twenties or thirties who had recovered from COVID-19. Sample: PBMCs or T cells enriched from blood (not recorded which). The sequence links TRBV25-1 to TRBJ1-3; TRBD1 is perhaps the D gene, given 6 matching bases. The CDR3 region reads CASSEGQGSGNTIYF. The bases are TGTGCCAGCAGTGAGGGCCAGGGGTCAGGAAACACCATATATTTT.